The sample holds a few counts of the clone carrying this T cell receptor beta chain. Its target is not known. This entry comes from a study of identical twins. Study-level points and caveats: Out-of-frame TCR alpha sharing observed in monozygotic twins exceeded model estimates. Cord blood's abundant beta clonotypes had fewer insertions, unlike memory repertoires.

TCRdb reprocessed the 5' RACE reads with MiXCR, giving one entry per CDR3 protein. This table has approximately 620,000 distinct CDR3 sequences, 8.6% appearing once. CDR3 length: 17 residues. Germline CDR1 and CDR2: SGHRS and YFSETQ. Trimming removed 0 bases at V and 0 bases at J, with 10 bases between. These data were likewise used in another study, on yellow fever vaccine responses in identical twins. That report notes: Vaccine T cell responses of twins reportedly seemed partly convergent and partly personalized.

The TCR originated in a woman younger than 30 in good health. This chain joins TRBV5-1 and TRBJ2-6; D perhaps matches TRBD1 (5 bases). The sequenced sample was PBMCs. The CDR3 DNA is TGCGCCAGCAGCTTGGGCCAGGGTATCTCTGGGGCCAACGTCCTGACTTTC. Its translation: CASSLGQGISGANVLTF.